The T cell receptor (beta chain) under discussion was sequenced for a study of blood T cell repertoires in COVID-19. Study in general: In each case, the material was cDNA or gDNA derived from T cells, B-cell-depleted T cells, or PBMCs.

The trim removed 11 bases at V and 5 bases at J, leaving 7 bases unmatched. This CDR3 is 12 amino acids long. The germline CDR1 and CDR2 sequences are SNHLY and FYNNEI. Clones were read by immunoSEQ multiplex PCR, and TCRdb kept only the in-frame ones, dropping some. The sample has 110,000 to 150,000 clones; less than 85% are singletons. The TCR sequence derives from a human donor in a cohort sampled during active COVID-19. The specimen was peripheral blood. The gene calls are TRBV2 and TRBJ2-5; 8 bases line up with TRBD2. The CDR3 region is CAGGGSRETQYF. Here the CDR3 DNA reads TGTGCCGGCGGGGGGTCCAGGGAGACCCAGTACTTC.